This T cell receptor (beta chain) was sequenced during a study of blood T cell repertoires in COVID-19 (dated by TCRdb to the early 2020s). Looking at the study overall: Samples covering the acute and convalescent phases of COVID-19 were provided by collaborators in the United States, Italy and Spain. The dataset comprised deeply sampled blood TCRbeta repertoires from subjects exposed to, actively infected with, or recovered from COVID-19. Where available, HLA class I and class II types were taken from metadata supplied by the sample provider and were not determined by assay-based typing. The repertoires were released in a freely available public database meant as a resource for research on the immune response to SARS-CoV-2. The material from the prospective study consisted of cDNA or gDNA derived from T cells, B-cell-depleted T cells, or PBMCs. Nearly every sample came with metadata listing a de-identified subject ID, COVID-19 status, age in years and sex. Samples came from the ongoing ImmuneRACE study (first 160 participants) plus 1,254 subjects from 6 global collaborators. What the research found in general, with its limitations: Clinical and demographic metadata were provided uncurated, with the amount varying by source and participant.

The immunoSEQ Assay, a bias-controlled multiplex PCR, was used to amplify TCRbeta CDR3 regions from genomic DNA. The study's own analysis went as follows. Within the assay, amplification of reference gene primers was used to estimate how many nucleated cells each sample contained. To quantify the absolute abundance of each unique TCRbeta CDR3 rearrangement, sequence reads were collapsed and filtered. Productive Simpson clonality was computed per sample as the square root of Simpson's diversity index over productive rearrangements. TCRdb's version of the immuneACCESS table is confined to in-frame rearrangements and falls short of the full clone set. An unresolved V gene accounts for under half of the shortfall where checked; the remainder is of unknown origin. The DNA was the basis for D and trimming; V, J and clone size are from that table. The sample has around 100,000 clones on record, approximately 80% of them singletons. Roughly an eighth of the sample is held by the ten biggest clonotypes.

Whole blood was collected in K2EDTA tubes by collaborating institutions according to the institutions' own protocols. For TCRbeta analysis, collaborators shipped samples as frozen whole blood, isolated PBMCs, or DNA extracted from either of those sample types. Based on the germline V gene, the CDR1 and CDR2 sequences are KGHDR and SFDVKD. Inclusive of the bounding cysteine and phenylalanine, the CDR3 is 14 residues long. This entry keeps only the CDR3 DNA: 42 bases, framed from base 1. V is shortened by 4 bases, J by 0 bases, and the region joining them spans 6 bases. This clone was detected only once. What this receptor recognizes is not known. Per-base qualities were not stored, and no clone one base away is much larger.

This receptor was taken from a woman between 65 and 79 years old with acute or convalescent COVID-19. The rearranged chain carries TRBV24-1 and TRBJ2-1, with the D gene call left open. The sequenced sample consisted of peripheral blood. Here the CDR3 is given as CATSDPGSYNEQFF. The nucleotide sequence is TGTGCCACCAGTGACCCAGGCTCCTACAATGAGCAGTTCTTC.